Listed here is a single T cell receptor (beta chain). The data stem from a study of immune evolution from preneoplasia to lung adenocarcinoma. Study-level background: HLA loss of heterozygosity: 7% AIS, about 15% MIA, more than 25% ADC, none AAH.

The germline CDR1 and CDR2 sequences are GTSNPN and SVGIG (reference sequence). The CDR3 contains 15 residues. V lost 2 bases and J 6 bases, leaving 14 bases between the germline ends. The table came from immunoSEQ multiplex PCR; TCRdb's copy has only in-frame clones and leaves some out. The sample lists about 11,000 clones, 82% occurring once. The specimen sequenced was FFPE minimally invasive lung adenocarcinoma tissue. The clonotype comes from a person between 65 and 80 years old with lung adenocarcinoma. V gene TRBV30 combines with J gene TRBJ1-6; D not certain. The CDR3 region has the DNA TGTGCCTGGAGTCTAGTTGGTGTAGGTAATTCACCCCTCCACTTT. Residues: CAWSLVGVGNSPLHF.